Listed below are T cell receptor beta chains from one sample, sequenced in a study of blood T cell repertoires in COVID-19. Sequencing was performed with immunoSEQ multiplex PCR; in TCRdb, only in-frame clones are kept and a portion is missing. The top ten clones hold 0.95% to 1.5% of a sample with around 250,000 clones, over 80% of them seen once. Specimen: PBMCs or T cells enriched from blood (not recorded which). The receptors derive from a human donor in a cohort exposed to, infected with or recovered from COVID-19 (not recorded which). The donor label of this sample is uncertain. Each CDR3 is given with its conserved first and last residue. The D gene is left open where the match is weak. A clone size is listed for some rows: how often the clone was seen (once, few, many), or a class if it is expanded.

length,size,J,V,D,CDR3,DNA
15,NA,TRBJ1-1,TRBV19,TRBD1,CASSSGTESSPAAFF,TGTGCCAGTAGTAGCGGGACAGAGTCGTCACCGGCAGCTTTCTTT
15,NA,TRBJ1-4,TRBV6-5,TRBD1,CASRTTQGANEKLFF,TGTGCCAGCAGGACAACACAGGGGGCTAATGAAAAACTGTTTTTT
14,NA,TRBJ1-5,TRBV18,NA,CASSPIQGSEPQHF,TGTGCCAGCTCACCGATACAGGGCTCAGAGCCCCAGCATTTT
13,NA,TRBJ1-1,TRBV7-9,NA,CASSPPSGGTAFF,TGTGCCAGCAGCCCTCCCTCGGGGGGTACAGCTTTCTTT
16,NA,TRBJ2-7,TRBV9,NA,CASSEEDGVTSYEQYF,TGTGCCAGCAGCGAGGAGGACGGAGTTACCTCCTACGAGCAGTACTTC
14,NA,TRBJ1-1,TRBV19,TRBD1,CASSIGQGNTEAFF,TGTGCCAGTAGTATAGGACAGGGGAACACTGAAGCTTTCTTT
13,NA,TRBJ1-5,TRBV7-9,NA,CASSLRSNQPQHF,TGTGCCAGCAGCTTGAGAAGCAATCAGCCCCAGCATTTT
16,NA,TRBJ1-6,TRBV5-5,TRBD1,CASSPGRGGLNSPLHF,TGTGCCAGCAGCCCCGGGAGAGGGGGCCTTAATTCACCCCTCCACTTT
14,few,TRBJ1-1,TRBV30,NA,CACAIGSGGTEAFF,TGTGCCTGTGCGATAGGCTCGGGAGGCACTGAAGCTTTCTTT
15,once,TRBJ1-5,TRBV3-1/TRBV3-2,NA,CASSQGLYSNQPQHF,TGTGCCAGCAGCCAAGGTCTATATAGCAATCAGCCCCAGCATTTT
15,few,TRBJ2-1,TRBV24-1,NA,CATSDFIGGTNEQFF,TGTGCCACCAGTGATTTTATCGGGGGTACTAATGAGCAGTTCTTC
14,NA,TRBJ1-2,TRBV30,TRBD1,CAWSALIGTGGYTF,TGTGCCTGGAGCGCGCTAATCGGGACAGGGGGCTACACCTTC
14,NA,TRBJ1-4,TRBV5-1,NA,CASSPTGPNEKLFF,TGCGCCAGCAGCCCTACAGGGCCTAATGAAAAACTGTTTTTT
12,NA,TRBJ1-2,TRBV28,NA,CASSTGYYGYTF,TGTGCCAGCAGTACAGGGTACTATGGCTACACCTTC
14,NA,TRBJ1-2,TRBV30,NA,CAWSAPGRAGGYTF,TGTGCCTGGAGCGCCCCAGGGCGCGCCGGTGGCTACACCTTC
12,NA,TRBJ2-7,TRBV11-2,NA,CASSLAGYEQYF,TGTGCCAGCAGCTTAGCAGGGTACGAGCAGTACTTC
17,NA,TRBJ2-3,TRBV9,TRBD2,CASSVGGGGPSRDTQYF,TGTGCCAGCAGCGTAGGGGGCGGGGGGCCCTCCAGAGATACGCAGTATTTT
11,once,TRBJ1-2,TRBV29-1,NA,CSVPDSYGYTF,TGCAGCGTTCCCGACAGCTATGGCTACACCTTC
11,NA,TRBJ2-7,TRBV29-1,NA,CSVKGAGEQYF,TGCAGCGTCAAGGGCGCGGGCGAGCAGTACTTC
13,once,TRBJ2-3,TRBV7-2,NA,CASSGEGTDTQYF,TGTGCCAGCAGCGGCGAGGGCACAGATACGCAGTATTTT
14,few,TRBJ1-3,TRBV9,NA,CASSVVGGGNTIYF,TGTGCCAGCAGCGTAGTGGGAGGTGGAAACACCATATATTTT
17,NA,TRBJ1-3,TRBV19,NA,CASSPWAGLDSGNTIYF,TGTGCCAGTAGTCCCTGGGCAGGGCTAGACTCTGGAAACACCATATATTTT
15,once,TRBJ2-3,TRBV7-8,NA,CASSPMGTPGLAQYF,TGTGCCAGCAGCCCGATGGGGACACCCGGGTTGGCGCAGTATTTT
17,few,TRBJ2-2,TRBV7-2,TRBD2,CASSAPLAGANTGELFF,TGTGCCAGCAGCGCCCCACTAGCGGGGGCGAACACCGGGGAGCTGTTTTTT
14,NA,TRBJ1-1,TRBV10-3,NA,CAISDPPEETEAFF,TGTGCCATCAGTGACCCCCCCGAAGAGACTGAAGCTTTCTTT
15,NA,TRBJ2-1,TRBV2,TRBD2,CASSEEASGGAPVLF,TGTGCCAGCAGTGAAGAGGCTAGCGGGGGGGCTCCTGTCCTCTTC
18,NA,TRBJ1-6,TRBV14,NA,CASSQSRTPGRVDSPLHF,TGTGCCAGCAGCCAGTCCCGGACACCCGGCAGGGTTGATTCACCCCTCCACTTT
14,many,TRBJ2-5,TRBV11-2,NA,CASETSGGLETQYF,TGTGCCAGCGAAACGTCCGGGGGTTTAGAGACCCAGTACTTC
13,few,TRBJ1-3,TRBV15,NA,CATSRGEGDTIYF,TGTGCCACCAGCAGAGGCGAGGGGGACACCATATATTTT
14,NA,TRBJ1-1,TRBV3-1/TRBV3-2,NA,CASSQDRGVGLAFF,TGTGCCAGCAGCCAAGATAGGGGTGTGGGTTTAGCTTTCTTT
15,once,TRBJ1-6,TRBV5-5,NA,CASSSAGVKNSPLHF,TGTGCCAGCAGCTCCGCCGGTGTCAAAAATTCACCCCTCCACTTT
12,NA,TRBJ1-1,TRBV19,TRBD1,CATSQGAAEAFF,TGTGCCACTTCCCAGGGGGCGGCTGAAGCTTTCTTT
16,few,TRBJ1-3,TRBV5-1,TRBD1,CASSLAPDRGGNTIYF,TGCGCCAGCAGCTTGGCCCCGGACAGGGGGGGAAACACCATATATTTT
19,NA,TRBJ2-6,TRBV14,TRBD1,CASSQVVRQGASGANVLTF,TGTGCCAGCAGCCAAGTTGTGCGACAGGGGGCTTCTGGGGCCAACGTCCTGACTTTC
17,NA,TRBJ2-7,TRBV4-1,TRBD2,CASSQVVAGLATYEQYF,TGCGCCAGCAGCCAAGTAGTAGCGGGACTAGCAACTTACGAGCAGTACTTC
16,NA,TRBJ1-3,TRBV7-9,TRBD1,CASSSGWDRAGNTIYF,TGTGCCAGCAGCTCTGGATGGGACAGGGCTGGAAACACCATATATTTT
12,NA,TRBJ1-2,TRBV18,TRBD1,CASSPTGNGYTF,TGTGCCAGCTCACCGACAGGGAATGGCTACACCTTC
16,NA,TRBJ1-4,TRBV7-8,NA,CASSFRGGLTNEKLFF,TGTGCCAGCAGCTTCCGCGGGGGGTTGACTAATGAAAAACTGTTTTTT
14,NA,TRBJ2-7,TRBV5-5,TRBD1,CASSRTGSVYEQYF,TGTGCCAGCAGCCGGACAGGGAGCGTCTACGAGCAGTACTTC
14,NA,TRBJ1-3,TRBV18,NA,CASSPLGAGNTIYF,TGTGCCAGCTCACCACTAGGAGCTGGAAACACCATATATTTT
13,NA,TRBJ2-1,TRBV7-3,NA,CASSPYSDNEQFF,TGTGCCAGCAGCCCTTACAGTGACAATGAGCAGTTCTTC
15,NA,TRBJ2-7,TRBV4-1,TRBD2,CASSQGPGGTYEQYF,TGCGCCAGCAGCCAAGGCCCGGGGGGGACCTACGAGCAGTACTTC
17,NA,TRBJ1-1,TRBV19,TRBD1,CASSSEGQGPMNTEAFF,TGTGCCAGTAGTTCAGAGGGACAGGGACCTATGAACACTGAAGCTTTCTTT
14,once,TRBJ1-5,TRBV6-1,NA,CASSEMADNQPQHF,TGTGCCAGCAGTGAAATGGCGGACAATCAGCCCCAGCATTTT
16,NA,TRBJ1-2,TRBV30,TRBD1,CAWSGLLSGGLYGYTF,TGTGCCTGGAGTGGCCTACTGTCAGGGGGTCTCTATGGCTACACCTTC
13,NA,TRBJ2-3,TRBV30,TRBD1,CAWDRVRPDTQYF,TGTGCCTGGGACAGGGTTCGTCCAGATACGCAGTATTTT
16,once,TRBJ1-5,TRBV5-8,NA,CASSSTRRPFGKPQHF,TGTGCCAGCAGCTCCACTAGGAGGCCGTTTGGGAAGCCCCAGCATTTT
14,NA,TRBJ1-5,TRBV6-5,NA,CASSSNSGNQPQHF,TGTGCCAGCAGTTCGAATTCAGGGAATCAGCCCCAGCATTTT
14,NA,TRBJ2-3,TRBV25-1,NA,CASSPGTSTDTQYF,TGTGCCAGCAGTCCAGGGACTAGCACAGATACGCAGTATTTT
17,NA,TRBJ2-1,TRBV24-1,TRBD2,CATSDPGLAFPYNEQFF,TGTGCCACCAGTGACCCCGGACTAGCCTTCCCCTACAATGAGCAGTTCTTC
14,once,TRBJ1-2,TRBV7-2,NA,CATRGFTTNYGYTF,TGTGCCACAAGGGGTTTTACCACTAACTATGGCTACACCTTC
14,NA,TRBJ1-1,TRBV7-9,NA,CASSSVAGRAEAFF,TGTGCCAGCAGCTCCGTTGCGGGTCGGGCTGAAGCTTTCTTT
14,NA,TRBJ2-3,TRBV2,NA,CASSDRFGADTQYF,TGTGCCAGCAGTGACAGGTTCGGGGCAGATACGCAGTATTTT
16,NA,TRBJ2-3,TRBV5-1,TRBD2,CASRIQPGGNTDTQYF,TGCGCCAGCAGAATCCAGCCGGGGGGGAACACAGATACGCAGTATTTT
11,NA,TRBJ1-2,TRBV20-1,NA,CSAGSVNGYTF,TGCAGTGCAGGGAGCGTGAATGGCTACACCTTC